The clone carrying this T cell receptor (beta chain) was detected only a few times. What it recognizes is unknown. One entry per CDR3 protein, called by TCRdb with MiXCR from the RT-PCR reads. Altogether 450,000 to 700,000 distinct CDR3 sequences are present, 14% being singletons, with the ten largest covering around 10%. This sample is drawn from a study of response to subunit inactivated influenza vaccine. Study-level results: Only a handful of new T cells, the authors suggested, are recruited with each seasonal influenza vaccination.

Losses at the gene ends were 3 bases for V and 7 bases for J; bases not matched to a gene: 5. Germline CDR1 reads DFQATT; CDR2 reads SNEGSKA (reference sequence). The CDR3 is made up of 13 amino acids. The receptor was isolated from a man aged 50-60 years who received an inactivated influenza vaccine. V gene TRBV20-1 combines with J gene TRBJ2-2; 7 bases agree with TRBD1. The sequencing used PBMCs from blood, collected about 13 days after vaccination. In DNA form, the CDR3 reads TGCAGTGCTAGGGCCAGGGGGTTCGGGGAGCTGTTTTTT. Residues: CSARARGFGELFF.